This T cell receptor beta chain was retrieved from a study of cytomegalovirus exposure and HLA in healthy donors. General study points: HLA-A and HLA-B allele assignments for most subjects were reportedly predicted accurately using TCR beta sequences. Links to common viral pathogens appeared, in a later analysis, for several of the most significant clusters. Later work showed greater clonal expansion in HLA-associated TCR beta chains than in equally common others.

PCR employed 60 Vbeta and 13 Jbeta primers. Assay used: immunoSEQ multiplex PCR; TCRdb lists only in-frame clones, some missing. The data hold hundreds of thousands of clones, with roughly 78% observed a single time. CDR1 is SGHNT, CDR2 YENEEA, per germline. The CDR3 is 17 residues long. Trimming took off 5 bases at V and 5 bases at J, with 24 bases between the two ends. On this clone itself: Its specificity is not known.

The donors, nominally healthy at sampling, likely had unrecorded immune exposures. The clonotype was recovered from a boy aged 5-17 years in good health and CMV-seronegative. The sequenced material came from PBMCs. The chain carries TRBV11-3 and TRBJ1-2; a possible D gene is TRBD1 (6 bases). CDR3 sequence (DNA): TGTGCCAGCAGCACCACGCCTCAGGGGCTCAGTGAATATGGCTACACCTTC. It specifies CASSTTPQGLSEYGYTF.